The 13 T cell receptor beta chains in this list originate from one sample, sequenced in a study of human T cells and chemical hapten exposure. Described time point: healthy volunteer bleed at 6 weeks. The total RNA was obtained from whole blood that was not fractionated. TCRdb re-called the RACE reads with MiXCR, one entry per CDR3 protein. The table shows approximately 79,000 distinct CDR3 sequences, with 8.6% occurring only once. The sample taken for sequencing was whole blood. The receptors originated from a male donor in good health. Some clones in this sample may be carry-over from other donors' samples.

The chain recombines TRBV7-2 with TRBJ1-5; D call uncertain. This CDR3 comprises 17 residues. CDR1 is SGHTA and CDR2 is FQGNSA in the germline V gene. V gave up 4 bases and J gave up 7 bases, with 23 bases separating them. CDR3 protein: CASSSRGTLEIMQPQHF. In DNA form, the CDR3 reads TGTGCCAGCAGCTCCCGGGGTACACTTGAAATCATGCAGCCCCAGCATTTT.

This chain uses TRBV5-1 with TRBJ1-1, with 9 bases lining up with TRBD1. CDR1 and CDR2 from the germline V gene are SGHRS and YFSETQ. V was clipped by 4 bases and J by 11 bases; unmatched bases: 6. This CDR3 spans 12 amino acids. The CDR3 coding sequence is TGCGCCAGCAGCATGGACAGGGGCAAGGCTTTCTTT. It encodes CASSMDRGKAFF.

This chain links TRBV21-1 with TRBJ2-6; TRBD1 is taken as the D call from the table, unchecked against the DNA. TRBV21-1 is flagged as a pseudogene. The CDR3 is 20 amino acids. The CDR3 bases are TGTGCCAGCAGCAAAGCGCTTCGGGGGACCCCCGACTCTGGGGCCAACGTCCTGACTTTC. This encodes CASSKALRGTPDSGANVLTF.

CDR3 amino acids: CASSPYGGVGRISSDAEAFF. In DNA form, the CDR3 reads TGTGCCAGCAGCCCGTATGGGGGAGTGGGGAGAATTTCGTCGGACGCTGAAGCTTTCTTT. This rearrangement joins TRBV9 to TRBJ1-1; D may be TRBD1 (5 bases). Looked up from germline, CDR1 is SGDLS and CDR2 is YYNGEE. The CDR3 contains 20 residues. V lost 4 bases and J lost 6, with 34 bases in between.

The chain uses TRBV12-3 or TRBV12-4 and TRBJ2-5, with D possibly TRBD1 on 8 matching bases. Trimming left V 6 bases short and J 5 bases short, with 16 bases between. This CDR3 spans 14 amino acids. The CDR3 here is CASRKTGEGETQYF. The CDR3 DNA sequence: TGTGCCAGCAGGAAGACAGGGGAGGGGGAGACCCAGTACTTC.

The chain joins TRBV6-5 to TRBJ2-3, with TRBD2 matching 10 bases. V shed 6 bases, J shed 4 bases, and the junction held 16 bases outside the gene matches. The CDR3 sequence is 18 residues long. Germline lookup yields CDR1 MNHEY and CDR2 SVGAGI. The CDR3 DNA is TGTGCCAGCAGCAAAGTTACGGGGCTAGCGGGAGCGGCAGATACGCAGTATTTT. It codes for CASSKVTGLAGAADTQYF.

This clonotype has more than one count but fewer than ten. The gene calls are TRBV12-3 or TRBV12-4 and TRBJ1-4, with D maybe TRBD1 (5 bases). The CDR3 covers 14 residues. The V end was cut by 10 bases, the J end by 0 bases, with 12 bases between. This CDR3 reads CATAVGATNEKLFF. CDR3 nucleotide sequence: TGTGCCACCGCGGTGGGGGCAACTAATGAAAAACTGTTTTTT.

This clonotype was recorded at least ten times. An end of the junction differs from the germline gene, which may be a read error. The V and J genes are TRBV12-3 or TRBV12-4 and TRBJ2-1; the D gene is possibly TRBD1 (7 bases). The length of the CDR3 is 11 residues. The CDR3 reads CASGTGDRGLF. CDR3 DNA sequence: TGTGCCAGCGGTACGGGGGACAGAGGGCTCTTC.

This clonotype was observed at least ten times. The chain combines TRBV6-5 with TRBJ1-1; TRBD1 might be the D (5 bases). The CDR3 loop spans 15 amino acids. Per the germline V gene, CDR1 is MNHEY and CDR2 is SVGAGI. V was cut by 3 bases and J by 1 base, with 12 bases left in between. The CDR3 DNA sequence: TGTGCCAGCAGTTATGAGACAGCCCAGAACACTGAAGCTTTCTTT. Translated, it gives CASSYETAQNTEAFF.

This sequence joins TRBV11-2 and TRBJ2-5; no firm D call. V was shortened by 1 base and J by 5 bases, with 2 bases between the two germline ends. There are 11 residues in the CDR3. Germline CDR1 reads SGHAT; CDR2 reads FQNNGV. CDR3 region: CASSLVETQYF. The CDR3 region has the DNA TGTGCCAGCAGCTTAGTGGAGACCCAGTACTTC.

In its sample, this clonotype was seen a few times. V and J are TRBV12-3 or TRBV12-4 and TRBJ1-5, with 7 bases identical to TRBD1. The length of the CDR3 is 15 residues. V gave up 6 bases and J gave up 3 bases; unmatched junction bases: 8. The CDR3 is CASSSGQRPNQPQHF. The CDR3 nucleotides are TGTGCCAGCAGCTCGGGACAGCGACCCAATCAGCCCCAGCATTTT.

The chain links TRBV5-1 to TRBJ2-7; maybe TRBD1 (6 bases). V lost 6 bases and J lost 3, with 19 bases in between. Germline CDR1 reads SGHRS; CDR2 reads YFSETQ. CDR3 length: 15 residues. This chain's CDR3 is CASTPTTGQSYEQYF. The CDR3 DNA reads TGCGCCAGCACCCCTACTACAGGACAGAGCTACGAGCAGTACTTC.

This clonotype came up a few times. The chain links TRBV6-1 to TRBJ1-4; D not resolved. The ends were cut back, 5 bases at V and 7 bases at J, with 14 bases in the middle. The CDR3 spans 14 residues. Germline assignment: CDR1 MNHNS and CDR2 SASEGT. The CDR3 bases are TGTGCCAGCAGTAGCCGGGGATGGGTTGAAAAACTGTTTTTT. Translation: CASSSRGWVEKLFF.